This T cell receptor (beta chain) was identified during a study of human T cells and chemical hapten exposure. CDR3 length: 15 amino acids. Trimming took 0 bases from V and 8 from J, leaving 17 bases between them. Germline lookup yields CDR1 SGHRS and CDR2 YFSETQ. Attachment of unique molecular identifiers to individual cDNA molecules was performed in the library. TCRdb reprocessed the RACE reads with MiXCR, giving one entry per CDR3 protein. The sample consists of 25,000 to 35,000 distinct CDR3 sequences, almost 6% of them appearing once. In its sample, this clonotype was seen many times. Time point denoted: patch test 3, about 24 weeks after DPC sensitization. Documented treatment: therapeutic diphenylcyclopropenone sensitization with weekly scalp DPC.

The receptor was derived from a man aged 25 to 45 with alopecia areata. Some clones in this sample may be carry-over from other donors' samples. The chain is built from TRBV5-1 and TRBJ1-1, with a tentative D call TRBD1 (6 bases). The starting material was whole blood, obtained in connection with sensitization to the hapten diphenylcyclopropenone (DPC). CDR3 amino acids: CASSLAAGVSGEAFF. The CDR3 DNA reads TGCGCCAGCAGCTTGGCCGCAGGGGTATCCGGAGAAGCTTTCTTT.